The sequence of this TCR beta chain was determined in a study of blood T cells in healthy people across ages. General study findings and limits: Considered underestimates were the diversity estimates obtained from one million T cells.

As for this clonotype: Its antigen is unidentified.

Combining a sample-barcoded 5' primer with a J-beta primer mix, a second PCR ran for 7 to 11 cycles. Every sample produced at least 2.5 million CDR3-containing paired-end reads. TCRdb recomputed calls from the 5' RACE reads with MiXCR, one row per CDR3 protein. The sample records around 800,000 distinct CDR3 sequences, around 24% being singletons. In addition, the sample was reused for a study of T cells of mothers and their children. From that report: No persistent microchimeric T cell clones were detected.

This sequence was found in a boy aged 5-17 years in good health. The sample taken for sequencing was blood.

CDR3 amino acids: CASRRRLNTEAFF. Written as DNA, the CDR3 is TGTGCCAGCAGGCGGCGGCTTAACACTGAAGCTTTCTTT. The V and J genes are TRBV27 and TRBJ1-1; D is uncertain. From germline, CDR1 is MNHEY and CDR2 SMNVEV (reference sequence). Trimming left V 6 bases short and J 2 bases short, with 10 bases between. This CDR3 comprises 13 residues.